Listed below are T cell receptor beta chains from one sample, sequenced in a study of cytomegalovirus exposure and HLA in healthy donors. Method: immunoSEQ multiplex PCR; TCRdb's copy keeps in-frame clones and lacks some. In the table there are more than 90,000 clones, more than 80% of which are singletons. Sequences were obtained from PBMCs. The receptors were sampled from a man aged 25 to 40 in good health and CMV-seronegative. Each CDR3 is given with its conserved first and last residue. The order of the fields is clone size, V gene, CDR3 protein. Size is stated for part of the rows, as once, few or many counts, or as a class when the clone is expanded.

size: -; V: TRBV4-2; CDR3: CASSQPGQGSEKLFF
size: -; V: TRBV5-1; CDR3: CASSFTGDYEQYF
size: -; V: TRBV5-6; CDR3: CASSFGGQNYEQYF
size: -; V: TRBV28; CDR3: CASSSPSYDRGGAFF
size: -; V: TRBV7-9; CDR3: CASSSLYRADYEQYF
size: -; V: TRBV10-3; CDR3: CAISGGGLAGSSYEQYF
size: -; V: TRBV5-1; CDR3: CASSLAAGSYNEQFF
size: -; V: TRBV9; CDR3: CASSRGGRGGTSTGELFF
size: -; V: TRBV29-1; CDR3: CSASRNPFSQETQYF
size: -; V: TRBV15; CDR3: CATSAVSGRETQYF
size: -; V: TRBV15; CDR3: CATSKPGTGDYEQYF
size: -; V: TRBV5-1; CDR3: CASSLGGTSGGQETQYF
size: -; V: TRBV11-3; CDR3: CASSRQGAGELFF
size: -; V: TRBV5-4; CDR3: CASSPTAKDEKLFF
size: few; V: TRBV6-6; CDR3: CASRPWDSNYGYTF
size: -; V: TRBV28; CDR3: CASSLSYYEQYF
size: -; V: TRBV5-1; CDR3: CASSRDSDTQYF
size: -; V: TRBV6-6; CDR3: CASTGSGNTIYF
size: -; V: TRBV2; CDR3: CASSDSSNQPQHF
size: once; V: TRBV7-2; CDR3: CASSLAGQGTIEQYF
size: -; V: TRBV5-6; CDR3: CASSTVDRAYTEAFF
size: -; V: TRBV28; CDR3: CASSSRGQGAALANVLTF
size: -; V: TRBV11-3; CDR3: CASSLGRAGPDTQYF
size: -; V: TRBV28; CDR3: CASSSVSGTLYGQVPYEQYF
size: -; V: TRBV2; CDR3: CASSKTSGRSTDTQYF
size: -; V: TRBV20-1; CDR3: CSTQSNEKLFF
size: -; V: TRBV10-3; CDR3: CAIRASGRAQGTDTQYF
size: -; V: TRBV19; CDR3: CASRIGVPASNTGELFF
size: -; V: TRBV7-2; CDR3: CASSLTRSEQFF
size: -; V: TRBV18; CDR3: CASSPAGQALSLYF